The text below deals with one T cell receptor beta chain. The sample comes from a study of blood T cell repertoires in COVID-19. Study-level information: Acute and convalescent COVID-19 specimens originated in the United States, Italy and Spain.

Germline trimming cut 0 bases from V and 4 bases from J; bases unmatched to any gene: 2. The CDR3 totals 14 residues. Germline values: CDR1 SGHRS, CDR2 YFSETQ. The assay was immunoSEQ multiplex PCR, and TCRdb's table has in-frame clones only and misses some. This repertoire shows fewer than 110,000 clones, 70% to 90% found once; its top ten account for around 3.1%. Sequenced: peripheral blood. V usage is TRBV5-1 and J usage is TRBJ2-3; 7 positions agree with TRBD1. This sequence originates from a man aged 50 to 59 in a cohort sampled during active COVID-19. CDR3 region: CASSLDRGADTQYF. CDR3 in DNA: TGCGCCAGCAGCTTGGACAGGGGCGCAGATACGCAGTATTTT.